These T cell receptor beta chains were read from a single sample in a study of shared clonotypes between healthy human individuals. The method was immunoSEQ multiplex PCR; TCRdb's version includes in-frame clones alone and lacks a portion of them. This sample has roughly 1.4 million clones, with 97% to 99% found just once. The specimen was naive CD4+ T cells sorted from blood. Source of these receptors: a young man in good health. CDR3s include the opening cysteine and the closing phenylalanine or tryptophan. The order of the fields is J gene, clone size, V gene, D gene, CDR3 protein, CDR3 DNA. A D gene is named only where the DNA matches it firmly. Clone sizes are given selectively: once, few, many, or a class where the clone is expanded.

J gene: TRBJ1-2
clone size: .
V gene: TRBV6-1
D gene: .
CDR3 protein: CASSELGRVYGYTF
CDR3 DNA: TGTGCCAGCAGTGAATTGGGCAGGGTATATGGCTACACCTTC

J gene: TRBJ1-1
clone size: .
V gene: TRBV7-9
D gene: .
CDR3 protein: CASSTDIGYTEAFF
CDR3 DNA: TGTGCCAGCAGCACAGACATAGGGTACACTGAAGCTTTCTTT

J gene: TRBJ2-7
clone size: .
V gene: TRBV7-8
D gene: TRBD1
CDR3 protein: CASSLGGQGINEQYF
CDR3 DNA: TGTGCCAGCAGCTTAGGGGGACAGGGGATAAACGAGCAGTACTTC

J gene: TRBJ1-2
clone size: .
V gene: TRBV2
D gene: .
CDR3 protein: CARTGSAGFYGYTF
CDR3 DNA: TGTGCCAGGACCGGTTCCGCAGGGTTTTATGGCTACACCTTC

J gene: TRBJ1-1
clone size: .
V gene: TRBV5-6
D gene: .
CDR3 protein: CASSYVQDEAFF
CDR3 DNA: TGTGCCAGCAGTTATGTACAGGACGAAGCTTTCTTT

J gene: TRBJ2-7
clone size: once
V gene: TRBV28
D gene: .
CDR3 protein: CASSLYGLSYEQYF
CDR3 DNA: TGTGCCAGCAGTTTATATGGCCTTAGCTACGAGCAGTACTTC

J gene: TRBJ2-3
clone size: .
V gene: TRBV6-1
D gene: .
CDR3 protein: CASSVIRQDRGGTQYF
CDR3 DNA: TGTGCCAGCAGTGTAATAAGGCAGGACCGAGGGGGGACGCAGTATTTT

J gene: TRBJ2-6
clone size: .
V gene: TRBV6-4
D gene: .
CDR3 protein: CASSAASGVGANVLTF
CDR3 DNA: TGTGCCAGCAGTGCCGCCTCAGGGGTTGGGGCCAACGTCCTGACTTTC

J gene: TRBJ2-7
clone size: .
V gene: TRBV27
D gene: TRBD1
CDR3 protein: CASRDRAPDEQYF
CDR3 DNA: TGTGCCAGCAGGGACAGGGCTCCAGACGAGCAGTACTTC

J gene: TRBJ2-7
clone size: .
V gene: TRBV13
D gene: TRBD2
CDR3 protein: CASSSTSGYLGEQYF
CDR3 DNA: TGTGCCAGCAGCTCTACTAGCGGTTACCTTGGGGAGCAGTACTTC

J gene: TRBJ2-1
clone size: .
V gene: TRBV18
D gene: TRBD2
CDR3 protein: CASSRKREPNEQFF
CDR3 DNA: TGTGCCAGCTCACGAAAGCGGGAGCCCAATGAGCAGTTCTTC

J gene: TRBJ2-7
clone size: .
V gene: TRBV15
D gene: TRBD1
CDR3 protein: CATSRGDRAYEQYF
CDR3 DNA: TGTGCCACCAGCAGAGGTGACAGGGCTTACGAGCAGTACTTC

J gene: TRBJ1-2
clone size: .
V gene: TRBV18
D gene: .
CDR3 protein: CASSPSGTNYGYTF
CDR3 DNA: TGTGCCAGCTCACCCTCCGGGACTAACTATGGCTACACCTTC

J gene: TRBJ2-7
clone size: .
V gene: TRBV14
D gene: .
CDR3 protein: CASSSWGVGSYEQYF
CDR3 DNA: TGTGCCAGCAGCTCATGGGGTGTTGGTTCCTACGAGCAGTACTTC

J gene: TRBJ2-1
clone size: .
V gene: TRBV11-1
D gene: TRBD1
CDR3 protein: CASSSTGGGSYNEQFF
CDR3 DNA: TGTGCCAGCAGCTCAACAGGGGGCGGCTCCTACAATGAGCAGTTCTTC

J gene: TRBJ2-2
clone size: .
V gene: TRBV6-5
D gene: .
CDR3 protein: CASNRGLGFSGELFF
CDR3 DNA: TGTGCCAGCAACAGGGGACTAGGATTTAGCGGGGAGCTGTTTTTT

J gene: TRBJ2-1
clone size: .
V gene: TRBV7-8
D gene: .
CDR3 protein: CASSLVWVNEQFF
CDR3 DNA: TGTGCCAGCAGCTTAGTATGGGTCAATGAGCAGTTCTTC

J gene: TRBJ1-5
clone size: .
V gene: TRBV28
D gene: .
CDR3 protein: CASSLSSGRGQPQHF
CDR3 DNA: TGTGCCAGCAGTTTATCTTCAGGAAGGGGTCAGCCCCAGCATTTT

J gene: TRBJ2-7
clone size: once
V gene: TRBV5-1
D gene: .
CDR3 protein: CARTRRSGGISSYEQYF
CDR3 DNA: TGCGCCAGAACCAGGAGAAGTGGGGGGATCAGCTCCTACGAGCAGTACTTC

J gene: TRBJ2-1
clone size: .
V gene: TRBV11-2
D gene: .
CDR3 protein: CASSLYGNSYNEQFF
CDR3 DNA: TGTGCCAGCAGCTTGTACGGTAACTCCTACAATGAGCAGTTCTTC

J gene: TRBJ2-7
clone size: .
V gene: TRBV6-1
D gene: .
CDR3 protein: CASSDLGGAVYEQYF
CDR3 DNA: TGTGCCAGCAGTGACCTAGGGGGGGCGGTCTACGAGCAGTACTTC

J gene: TRBJ2-2
clone size: .
V gene: TRBV5-1
D gene: .
CDR3 protein: CASSLGAGNTGELFF
CDR3 DNA: TGCGCCAGCAGCTTGGGAGCGGGGAACACCGGGGAGCTGTTTTTT

J gene: TRBJ1-2
clone size: .
V gene: TRBV6-4
D gene: .
CDR3 protein: CASSDEPNYGYTF
CDR3 DNA: TGTGCCAGCAGTGATGAACCGAACTATGGCTACACCTTC

J gene: TRBJ2-7
clone size: .
V gene: TRBV5-4
D gene: .
CDR3 protein: CASSRSGSLDEQYF
CDR3 DNA: TGTGCCAGCAGCCGTAGCGGATCTCTCGACGAGCAGTACTTC

J gene: TRBJ2-1
clone size: .
V gene: TRBV27
D gene: TRBD2
CDR3 protein: CASSPRLAGDHEQFF
CDR3 DNA: TGTGCCAGCAGTCCCCGACTAGCGGGAGACCATGAGCAGTTCTTC

J gene: TRBJ1-1
clone size: .
V gene: TRBV5-8
D gene: .
CDR3 protein: CASLTSRVRHNTEAFF
CDR3 DNA: TGTGCCAGCCTCACTTCTAGGGTTCGACATAACACTGAAGCTTTCTTT

J gene: TRBJ2-3
clone size: .
V gene: TRBV7-2
D gene: .
CDR3 protein: CASSPDSYSTDTQYF
CDR3 DNA: TGTGCCAGCAGCCCGGACAGCTATAGCACAGATACGCAGTATTTT

J gene: TRBJ2-1
clone size: .
V gene: TRBV4-3
D gene: TRBD2
CDR3 protein: CASSQTSGRFSYNEQFF
CDR3 DNA: TGCGCCAGCAGCCAGACTAGCGGGAGGTTCTCCTACAATGAGCAGTTCTTC

J gene: TRBJ2-5
clone size: .
V gene: TRBV5-1
D gene: .
CDR3 protein: CASSPRTTDQETQYF
CDR3 DNA: TGCGCCAGCAGCCCGAGGACGACCGACCAAGAGACCCAGTACTTC